The source of this T cell receptor (beta chain) is a study of PD-L1 blockade in urothelial cancer. Study as a whole: Anywhere from 0 to 3 prior chemotherapy regimens had been received by patients. Blood-derived samples held a median about 130,000 T cells.

This clone was detected once. The table came from immunoSEQ multiplex PCR; TCRdb's copy has only in-frame clones and leaves some out. This sample has over 15,000 clones, with roughly 87% found just once. CDR1 is MNHEY, CDR2 SMNVEV, per germline (reference sequence). CDR3 length: 16 amino acids. V trimming: 5 bases; J trimming: 1 base; junction bases outside the gene matches: 9. The receptor's source is a man aged 50 to 60 with urothelial cancer. This chain links TRBV27 with TRBJ2-3; TRBD2 matches at 7 bases. The source was PBMCs, collected around atezolizumab (anti-PD-L1) treatment. The CDR3 loop is CASSVPVAGRTDTQYF. The CDR3 nucleotides read TGTGCCAGCAGTGTACCAGTAGCGGGCCGCACAGATACGCAGTATTTT.